Sequencing of this TCR beta chain was carried out in a study of T cells in Graves' hyperthyroidism and ophthalmopathy. Study information: The initial diagnosis was the point when peripheral blood was collected, ahead of any treatment.

CDR3 length equals 16 residues. V was trimmed by 1 base and J by 4 bases, leaving 16 bases between them. Germline loops: CDR1 SEHNR, CDR2 FQNEAQ (reference sequence). It was RNA transcripts that yielded the amplified TCR beta CDR3 regions. The primer set for the first-round RT-PCR of the TCR CDR3 was HTBI. TCRdb processed the multiplex PCR reads anew with MiXCR; each CDR3 protein has one entry. This table holds under 450,000 distinct CDR3 sequences, 15% to 18% found once. In this sample, this clonotype turned up many times. This TCR was recovered from a woman younger than 35 with Graves' hyperthyroidism. The V gene is TRBV7-9, the J gene TRBJ1-2; maybe TRBD1 (6 bases). Sequencing input: blood. The CDR3 coding sequence is TGTGCCAGCAGCTTAGTCGGAGGGGGGGGCCTCTATGGCTACACCTTC. Protein product: CASSLVGGGGLYGYTF. Filled out from reference TRBV7-9 and TRBJ1-2, the complete variable domain reads DTGVSQNPRHKITKRGQNVTFRCDPISEHNRLYWYRQTLGQGPEFLTYFQNEAQLEKSRLLSDRFSAERPKGSFSTLEIQRTEQGDSAMYLCASSLVGGGGLYGYTFGSGTRLTVV.